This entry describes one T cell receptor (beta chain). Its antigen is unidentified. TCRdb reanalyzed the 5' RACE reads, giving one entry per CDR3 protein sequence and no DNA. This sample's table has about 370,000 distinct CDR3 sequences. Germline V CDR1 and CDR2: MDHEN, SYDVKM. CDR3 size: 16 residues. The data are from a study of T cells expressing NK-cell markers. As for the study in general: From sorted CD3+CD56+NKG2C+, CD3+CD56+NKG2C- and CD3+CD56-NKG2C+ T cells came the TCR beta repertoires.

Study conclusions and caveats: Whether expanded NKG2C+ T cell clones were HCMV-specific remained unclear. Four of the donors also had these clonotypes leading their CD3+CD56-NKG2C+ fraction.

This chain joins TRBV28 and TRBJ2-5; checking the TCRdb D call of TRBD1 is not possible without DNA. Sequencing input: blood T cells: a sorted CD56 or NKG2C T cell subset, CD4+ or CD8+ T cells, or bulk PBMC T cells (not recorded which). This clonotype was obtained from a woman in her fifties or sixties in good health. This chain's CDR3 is CASKPWGAGEEETQYF.